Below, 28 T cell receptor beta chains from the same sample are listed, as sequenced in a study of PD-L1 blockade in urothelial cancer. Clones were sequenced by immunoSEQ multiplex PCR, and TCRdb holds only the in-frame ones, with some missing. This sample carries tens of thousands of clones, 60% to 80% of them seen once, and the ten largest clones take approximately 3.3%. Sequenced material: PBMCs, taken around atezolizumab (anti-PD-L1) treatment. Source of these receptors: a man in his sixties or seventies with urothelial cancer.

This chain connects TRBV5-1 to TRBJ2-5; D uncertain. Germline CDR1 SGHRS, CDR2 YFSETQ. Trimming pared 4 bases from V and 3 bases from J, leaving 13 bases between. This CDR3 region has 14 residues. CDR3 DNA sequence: TGCGCCAGCAGCCCCACCGGGTGGAAAGAGACCCAGTACTTC. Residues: CASSPTGWKETQYF. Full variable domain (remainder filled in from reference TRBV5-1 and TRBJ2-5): KAGVTQTPRYLIKTRGQQVTLSCSPISGHRSVSWYQQTPGQGLQFLFEYFSETQRNKGNFPGRFSGRQFSNSRSEMNVSTLELGDSALYLCASSPTGWKETQYFGPGTRLLVL.

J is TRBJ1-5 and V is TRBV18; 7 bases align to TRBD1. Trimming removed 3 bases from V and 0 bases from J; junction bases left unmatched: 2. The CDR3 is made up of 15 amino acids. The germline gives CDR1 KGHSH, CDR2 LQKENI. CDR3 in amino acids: CASSPAGGSNQPQHF. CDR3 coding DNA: TGTGCCAGCTCACCCGCAGGGGGTAGCAATCAGCCCCAGCATTTT.

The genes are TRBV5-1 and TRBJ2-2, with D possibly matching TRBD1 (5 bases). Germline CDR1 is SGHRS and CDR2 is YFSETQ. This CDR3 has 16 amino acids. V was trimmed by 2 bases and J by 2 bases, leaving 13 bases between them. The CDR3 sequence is CASSLLTDINTGELFF. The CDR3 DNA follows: TGCGCCAGCAGCTTACTTACGGACATTAACACCGGGGAGCTGTTTTTT.

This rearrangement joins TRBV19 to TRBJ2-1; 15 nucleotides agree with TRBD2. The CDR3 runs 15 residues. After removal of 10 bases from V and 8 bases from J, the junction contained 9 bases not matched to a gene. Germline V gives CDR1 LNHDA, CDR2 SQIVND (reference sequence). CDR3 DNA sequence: TGTGCCACCTTCCGGACTAGCGGGGGGGACGATGAGCAGTTCTTC. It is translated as CATFRTSGGDDEQFF.

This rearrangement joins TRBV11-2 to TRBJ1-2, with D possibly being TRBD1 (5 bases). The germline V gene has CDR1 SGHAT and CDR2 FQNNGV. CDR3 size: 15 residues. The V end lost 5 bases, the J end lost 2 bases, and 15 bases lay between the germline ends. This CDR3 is CASSLDSSLNYGYTF. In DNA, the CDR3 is TGTGCCAGCAGCCTCGACAGTTCCTTAAACTATGGCTACACCTTC.

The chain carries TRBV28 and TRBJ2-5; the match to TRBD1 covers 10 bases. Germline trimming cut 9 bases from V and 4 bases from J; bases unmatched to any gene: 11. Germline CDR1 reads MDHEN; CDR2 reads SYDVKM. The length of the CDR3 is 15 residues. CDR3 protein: CASRDRDRGRETQYF. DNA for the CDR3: TGTGCCAGTAGGGACCGGGACAGGGGTCGAGAGACCCAGTACTTC.

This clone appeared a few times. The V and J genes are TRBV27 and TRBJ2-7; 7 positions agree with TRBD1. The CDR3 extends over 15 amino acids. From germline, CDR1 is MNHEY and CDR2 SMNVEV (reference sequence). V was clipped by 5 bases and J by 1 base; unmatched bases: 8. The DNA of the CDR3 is TGTGCCAGCAGTCCCAGGGGGACAGTGTCCTACGAGCAGTACTTC. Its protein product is CASSPRGTVSYEQYF.

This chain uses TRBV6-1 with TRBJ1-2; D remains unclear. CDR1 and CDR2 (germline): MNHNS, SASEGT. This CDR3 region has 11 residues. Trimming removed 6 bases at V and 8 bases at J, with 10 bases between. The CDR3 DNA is TGTGCCAGCAGCTCCCGAGGAGGCTACACCTTC. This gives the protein CASSSRGGYTF.

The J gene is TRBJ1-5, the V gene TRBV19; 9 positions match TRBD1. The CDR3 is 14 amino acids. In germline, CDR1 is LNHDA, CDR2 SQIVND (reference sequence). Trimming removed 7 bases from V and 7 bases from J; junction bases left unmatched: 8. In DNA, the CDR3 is TGTGCCAGTAAGGGGACAGGGTCGTACCAGCCCCAGCATTTT. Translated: CASKGTGSYQPQHF.

In DNA, the CDR3 is TGCAGCGTTTCGGGAGGGGAGCCCTACGTAAACTATGGCTACACCTTC. Translating gives CSVSGGEPYVNYGYTF. The genes are TRBV29-1 and TRBJ1-2; tentative D call: TRBD1 (5 bases). Germline CDR1 SQVTM, CDR2 ANQGSEA. The ends were cut back, 5 bases at V and 2 bases at J, with 21 bases in the middle. The CDR3 sequence is 16 residues long.

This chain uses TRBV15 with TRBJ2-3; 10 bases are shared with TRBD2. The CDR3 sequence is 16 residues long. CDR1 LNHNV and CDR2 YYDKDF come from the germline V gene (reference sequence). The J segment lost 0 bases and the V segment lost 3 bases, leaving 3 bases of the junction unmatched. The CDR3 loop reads CATSRSLAGSTDTQYF. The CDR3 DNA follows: TGTGCCACCAGCAGGTCACTAGCGGGGAGCACAGATACGCAGTATTTT.

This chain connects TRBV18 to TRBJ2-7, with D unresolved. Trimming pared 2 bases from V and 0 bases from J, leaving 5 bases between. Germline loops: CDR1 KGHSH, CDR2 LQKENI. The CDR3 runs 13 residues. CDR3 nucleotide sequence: TGTGCCAGCTCACCAGACATCTCCTACGAGCAGTACTTC. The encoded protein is CASSPDISYEQYF. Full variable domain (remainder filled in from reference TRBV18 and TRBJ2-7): NAGVMQNPRHLVRRRGQEARLRCSPMKGHSHVYWYRQLPEEGLKFMVYLQKENIIDESGMPKERFSAEFPKEGPSILRIQQVVRGDSAAYFCASSPDISYEQYFGPGTRLTVT.

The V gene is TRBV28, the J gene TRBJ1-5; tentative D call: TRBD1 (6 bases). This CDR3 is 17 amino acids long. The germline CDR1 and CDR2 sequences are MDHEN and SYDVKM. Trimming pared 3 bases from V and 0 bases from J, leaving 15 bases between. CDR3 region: CASSFAGAKYSNQPQHF. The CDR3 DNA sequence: TGTGCCAGCAGTTTTGCGGGGGCGAAATATAGCAATCAGCCCCAGCATTTT.

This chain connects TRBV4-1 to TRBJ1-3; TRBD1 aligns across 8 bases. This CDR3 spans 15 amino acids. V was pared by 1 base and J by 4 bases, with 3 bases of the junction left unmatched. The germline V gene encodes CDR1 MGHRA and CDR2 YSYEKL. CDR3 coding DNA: TGCGCCAGCAGCCAAGGGACAGGGCCAGGAAACACCATATATTTT. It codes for CASSQGTGPGNTIYF.

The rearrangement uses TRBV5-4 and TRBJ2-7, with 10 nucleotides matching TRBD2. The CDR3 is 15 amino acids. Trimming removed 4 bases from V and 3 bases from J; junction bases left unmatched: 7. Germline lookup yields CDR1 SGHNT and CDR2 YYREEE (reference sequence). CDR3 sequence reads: CASSAPGLAYYEQYF. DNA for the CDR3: TGTGCCAGCAGCGCACCGGGACTAGCGTACTACGAGCAGTACTTC.

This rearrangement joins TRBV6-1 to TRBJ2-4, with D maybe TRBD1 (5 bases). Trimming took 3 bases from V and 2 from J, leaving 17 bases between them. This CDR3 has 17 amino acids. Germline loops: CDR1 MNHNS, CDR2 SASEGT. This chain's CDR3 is CASSESPTGLSKNIQYF. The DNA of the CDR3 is TGTGCCAGCAGTGAGAGCCCCACAGGTTTATCCAAAAACATTCAGTACTTC.

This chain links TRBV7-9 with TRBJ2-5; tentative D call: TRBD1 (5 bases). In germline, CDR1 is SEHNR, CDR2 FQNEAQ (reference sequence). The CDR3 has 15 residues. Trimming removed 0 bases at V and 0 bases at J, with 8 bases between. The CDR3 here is CASSLAGPYQETQYF. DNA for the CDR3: TGTGCCAGCAGCTTAGCGGGGCCGTACCAAGAGACCCAGTACTTC. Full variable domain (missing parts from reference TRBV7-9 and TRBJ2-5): DTGVSQNPRHKITKRGQNVTFRCDPISEHNRLYWYRQTLGQGPEFLTYFQNEAQLEKSRLLSDRFSAERPKGSFSTLEIQRTEQGDSAMYLCASSLAGPYQETQYFGPGTRLLVL.

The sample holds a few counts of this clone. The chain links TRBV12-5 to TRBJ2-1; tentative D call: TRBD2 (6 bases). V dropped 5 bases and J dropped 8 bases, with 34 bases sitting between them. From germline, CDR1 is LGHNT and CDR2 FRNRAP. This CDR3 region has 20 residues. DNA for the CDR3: TGTGCTAGTGGTCCTACCCCCCTTAGCCTCTTCGGGAGAGATACCGATGAGCAGTTCTTC. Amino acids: CASGPTPLSLFGRDTDEQFF.

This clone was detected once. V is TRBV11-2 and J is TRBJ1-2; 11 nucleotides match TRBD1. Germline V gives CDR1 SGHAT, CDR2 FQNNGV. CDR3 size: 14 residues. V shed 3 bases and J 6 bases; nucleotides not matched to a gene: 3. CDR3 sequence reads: CASSFTGQGDGYTF. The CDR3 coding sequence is TGTGCCAGCAGCTTCACGGGACAGGGGGATGGCTACACCTTC. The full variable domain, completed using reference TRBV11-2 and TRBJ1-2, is EAGVAQSPRYKIIEKRQSVAFWCNPISGHATLYWYQQILGQGPKLLIQFQNNGVVDDSQLPKDRFSAERLKGVDSTLKIQPAKLEDSAVYLCASSFTGQGDGYTFGSGTRLTVV.

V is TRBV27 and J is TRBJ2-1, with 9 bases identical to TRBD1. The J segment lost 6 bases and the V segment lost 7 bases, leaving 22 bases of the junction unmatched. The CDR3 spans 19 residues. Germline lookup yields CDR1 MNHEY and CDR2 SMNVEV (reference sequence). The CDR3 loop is CASILGSRDRVGRFNEQFF. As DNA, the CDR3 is TGTGCCAGCATATTAGGGTCCCGGGACAGGGTCGGGCGGTTCAATGAGCAGTTCTTC.

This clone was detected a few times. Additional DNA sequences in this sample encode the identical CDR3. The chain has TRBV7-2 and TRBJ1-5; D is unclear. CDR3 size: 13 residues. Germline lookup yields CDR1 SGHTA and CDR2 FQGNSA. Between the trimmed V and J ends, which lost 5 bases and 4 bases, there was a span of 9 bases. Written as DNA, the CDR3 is TGTGCCAGCAGCCCTCGGGGAAATCAGCCCCAGCATTTT. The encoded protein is CASSPRGNQPQHF. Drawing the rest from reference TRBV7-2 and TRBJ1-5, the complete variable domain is GAGVSQSPSNKVTEKGKDVELRCDPISGHTALYWYRQSLGQGLEFLIYFQGNSAPDKSGLPSDRFSAERTGGSVSTLTIQRTQQEDSAVYLCASSPRGNQPQHFGDGTRLSIL.

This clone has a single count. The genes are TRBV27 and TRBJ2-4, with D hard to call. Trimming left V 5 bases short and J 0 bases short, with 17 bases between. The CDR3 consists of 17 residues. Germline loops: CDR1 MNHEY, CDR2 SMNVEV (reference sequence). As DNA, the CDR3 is TGTGCCAGCAGTCCCCGGATAGACTTATTAGCCAAAAACATTCAGTACTTC. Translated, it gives CASSPRIDLLAKNIQYF.

As DNA, the CDR3 is TGTGCCAGCAGTGATGACAGGGCTGAAGCTTTCTTT. This gives the protein CASSDDRAEAFF. The V call is TRBV2, the J call TRBJ1-1, with 7 bases identical to TRBD1. Germline V gene lookup returns CDR1 SNHLY and CDR2 FYNNEI. After removal of 3 bases from V and 6 bases from J, the junction contained 1 base not matched to a gene. The CDR3 is 12 residues long.

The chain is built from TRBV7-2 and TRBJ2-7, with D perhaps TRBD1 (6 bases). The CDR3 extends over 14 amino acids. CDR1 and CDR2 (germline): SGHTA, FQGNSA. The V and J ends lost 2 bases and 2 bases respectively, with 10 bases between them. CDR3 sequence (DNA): TGTGCCAGCAGCTTACGGCAGGGGCCCTACGAGCAGTACTTC. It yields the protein CASSLRQGPYEQYF.

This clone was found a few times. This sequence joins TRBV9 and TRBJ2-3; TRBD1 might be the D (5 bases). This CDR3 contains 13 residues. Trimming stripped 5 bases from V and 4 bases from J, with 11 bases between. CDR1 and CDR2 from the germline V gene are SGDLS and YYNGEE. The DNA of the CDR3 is TGTGCCAGCAGTGCTTGGGGCGCAGATACGCAGTATTTT. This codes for CASSAWGADTQYF.

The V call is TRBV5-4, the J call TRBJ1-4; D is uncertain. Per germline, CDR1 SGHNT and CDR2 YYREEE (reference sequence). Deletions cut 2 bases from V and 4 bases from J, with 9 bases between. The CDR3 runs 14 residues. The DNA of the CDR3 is TGTGCCAGCAGCTTCGCTAGTGGTAATGAAAAACTGTTTTTT. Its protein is CASSFASGNEKLFF.

CDR3 DNA: TGTGCCAGCTCCCCGGCTGTGGGGGGGGCGGAAGAGCAGTACTTC. Translation gives CASSPAVGGAEEQYF. The rearrangement uses TRBV18 and TRBJ2-7; possible D gene TRBD2, 7 bases. With 6 bases removed from V and 7 bases from J, the gap between germline ends came to 22 bases. This CDR3 is built from 15 residues. The germline V gene has CDR1 KGHSH and CDR2 LQKENI.

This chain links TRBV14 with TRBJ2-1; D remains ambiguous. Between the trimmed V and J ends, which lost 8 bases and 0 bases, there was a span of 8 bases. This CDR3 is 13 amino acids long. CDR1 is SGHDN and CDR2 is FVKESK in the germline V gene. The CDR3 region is CASRRASYNEQFF. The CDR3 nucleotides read TGTGCCAGCCGGAGAGCCTCCTACAATGAGCAGTTCTTC.